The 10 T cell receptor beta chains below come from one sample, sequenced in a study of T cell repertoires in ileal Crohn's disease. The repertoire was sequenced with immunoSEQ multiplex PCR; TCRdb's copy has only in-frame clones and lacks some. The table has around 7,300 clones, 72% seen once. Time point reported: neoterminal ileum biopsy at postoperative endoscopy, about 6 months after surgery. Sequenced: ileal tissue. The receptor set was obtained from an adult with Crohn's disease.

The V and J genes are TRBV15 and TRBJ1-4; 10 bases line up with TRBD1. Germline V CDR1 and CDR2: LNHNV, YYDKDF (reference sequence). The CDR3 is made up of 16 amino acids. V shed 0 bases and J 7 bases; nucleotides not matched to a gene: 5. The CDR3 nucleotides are TGTGCCACCAGCAGAGATCCTCGGACAGGGGGTGAAAAACTGTTTTTT. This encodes CATSRDPRTGGEKLFF.

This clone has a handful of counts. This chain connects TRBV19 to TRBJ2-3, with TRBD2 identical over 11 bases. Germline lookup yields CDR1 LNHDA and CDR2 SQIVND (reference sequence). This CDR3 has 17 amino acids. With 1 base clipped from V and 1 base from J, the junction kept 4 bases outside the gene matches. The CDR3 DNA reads TGTGCCAGTAGTATAGTGTCGACTAGCGGGGGCACAGATACGCAGTATTTT. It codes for CASSIVSTSGGTDTQYF. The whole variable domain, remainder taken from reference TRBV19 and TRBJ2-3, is DGGITQSPKYLFRKEGQNVTLSCEQNLNHDAMYWYRQDPGQGLRLIYYSQIVNDFQKGDIAEGYSVSREKKESFPLTVTSAQKNPTAFYLCASSIVSTSGGTDTQYFGPGTRLTVL.

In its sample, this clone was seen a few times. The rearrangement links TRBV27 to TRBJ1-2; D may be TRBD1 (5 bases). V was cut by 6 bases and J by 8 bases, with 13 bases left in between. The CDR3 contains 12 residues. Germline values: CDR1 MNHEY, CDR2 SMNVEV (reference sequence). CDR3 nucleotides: TGTGCCAGCAGGAAGCAGGGCTGGGGCTACACCTTC. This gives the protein CASRKQGWGYTF.

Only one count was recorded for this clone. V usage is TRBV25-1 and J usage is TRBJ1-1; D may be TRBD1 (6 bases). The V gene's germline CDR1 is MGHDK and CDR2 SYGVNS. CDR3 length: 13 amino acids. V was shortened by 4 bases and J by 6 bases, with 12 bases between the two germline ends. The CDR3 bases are TGTGCCAGCAGTGGACACAGGGTTTCTGAAGCTTTCTTT. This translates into CASSGHRVSEAFF.

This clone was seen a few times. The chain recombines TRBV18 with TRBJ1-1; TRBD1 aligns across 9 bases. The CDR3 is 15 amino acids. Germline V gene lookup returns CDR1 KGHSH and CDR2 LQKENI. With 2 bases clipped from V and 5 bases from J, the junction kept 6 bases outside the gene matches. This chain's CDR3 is CASSPTGTGRTEAFF. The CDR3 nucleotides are TGTGCCAGCTCACCAACCGGGACAGGGAGAACTGAAGCTTTCTTT.

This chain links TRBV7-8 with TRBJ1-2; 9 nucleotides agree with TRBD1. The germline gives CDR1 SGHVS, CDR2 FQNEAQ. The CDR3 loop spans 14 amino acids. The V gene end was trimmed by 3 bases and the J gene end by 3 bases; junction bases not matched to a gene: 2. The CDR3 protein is CASSFRDRDYGYTF. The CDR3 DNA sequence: TGTGCCAGCAGCTTCAGGGACAGGGACTATGGCTACACCTTC. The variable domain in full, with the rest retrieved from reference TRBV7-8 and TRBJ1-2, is GAGVSQSPRYKVAKRGQDVALRCDPISGHVSLFWYQQALGQGPEFLTYFQNEAQLDKSGLPSDRFFAERPEGSVSTLKIQRTQQEDSAVYLCASSFRDRDYGYTFGSGTRLTVV.

In nucleotides, the CDR3 is TGCGCCAGCAGAGAGGGCAGCCGGCCGGGCTATGGCTACACCTTC. This encodes CASREGSRPGYGYTF. The V and J genes are TRBV5-1 and TRBJ1-2; no clear D gene. Germline V gene sequence: CDR1 SGHRS, CDR2 YFSETQ. V lost 5 bases, J lost 4 bases, and 18 bases lay in between. This CDR3 comprises 15 residues. Full variable domain (rest looked up from reference TRBV5-1 and TRBJ1-2): KAGVTQTPRYLIKTRGQQVTLSCSPISGHRSVSWYQQTPGQGLQFLFEYFSETQRNKGNFPGRFSGRQFSNSRSEMNVSTLELGDSALYLCASREGSRPGYGYTFGSGTRLTVV.

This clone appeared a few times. The CDR3 DNA is TGTGCCAGCAGCTTTACAGGGAGGGGCGAGCAGTACTTC. Translation: CASSFTGRGEQYF. The V call is TRBV7-3, the J call TRBJ2-7, with a possible D match to TRBD2 (7 bases). CDR3 size: 13 residues. Germline assignment: CDR1 SGHTA and CDR2 FQGTGA. The V end was cut by 3 bases, the J end by 6 bases, with 12 bases between. The whole variable domain, filled in from reference TRBV7-3 and TRBJ2-7, reads GAGVSQTPSNKVTEKGKYVELRCDPISGHTALYWYRQSLGQGPEFLIYFQGTGAADDSGLPNDRFFAVRPEGSVSTLKIQRTERGDSAVYLCASSFTGRGEQYFGPGTRLTVT.

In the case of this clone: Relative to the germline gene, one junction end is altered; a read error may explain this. CDR3 sequence: CASSLGGPQETQYF. As DNA, the CDR3 is TGTGCTAGCAGCTTAGGGGGGCCCCAAGAGACCCAGTACTTC. V and J are TRBV7-7 and TRBJ2-5; D assignment may be TRBD1 or TRBD2 (6 bases each). CDR1 and CDR2 (germline): SSHAT, FNYEAQ (reference sequence). The CDR3 sequence is 14 residues long.

The CDR3 loop reads CASSRTGTSEQFF. Here the CDR3 DNA reads TGTGCCAGCAGTAGAACAGGGACAAGTGAGCAGTTCTTC. This chain uses TRBV6-4 with TRBJ2-1, with D tentatively TRBD1 (6 bases). The CDR3 length is 13 residues. Germline V gene lookup returns CDR1 MRHNA and CDR2 SNTAGT. V was clipped by 5 bases and J by 9 bases, with 14 bases between them.